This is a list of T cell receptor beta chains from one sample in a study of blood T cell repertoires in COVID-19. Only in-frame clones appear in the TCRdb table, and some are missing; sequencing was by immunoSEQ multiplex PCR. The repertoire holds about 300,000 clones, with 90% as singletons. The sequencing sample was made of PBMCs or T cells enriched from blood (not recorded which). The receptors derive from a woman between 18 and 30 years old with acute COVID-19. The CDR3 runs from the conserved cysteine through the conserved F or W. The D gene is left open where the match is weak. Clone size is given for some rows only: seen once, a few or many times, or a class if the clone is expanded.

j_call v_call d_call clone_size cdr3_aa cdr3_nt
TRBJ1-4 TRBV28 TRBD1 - CASRRTGSSEKLFF TGTGCCAGCCGACGGACAGGGTCGAGTGAAAAACTGTTTTTT
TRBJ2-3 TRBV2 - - CATSYDTDTQYF TGTGCCACGAGCTACGATACAGATACGCAGTATTTT
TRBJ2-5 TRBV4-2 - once CASSQDLPSRETQYF TGTGCCAGCAGCCAAGATCTGCCTAGCAGAGAGACCCAGTACTTC
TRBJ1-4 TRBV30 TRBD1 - CAWSPGTGNEKLFF TGTGCCTGGAGTCCCGGGACAGGGAATGAAAAACTGTTTTTT
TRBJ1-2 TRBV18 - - CASSPRTTGLEGYTF TGTGCCAGCTCACCAAGAACAACAGGTCTGGAGGGCTACACCTTC
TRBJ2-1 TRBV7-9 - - CASSLVEAGFYNEQFF TGTGCCAGCAGCTTAGTAGAGGCAGGGTTTTACAATGAGCAGTTCTTC
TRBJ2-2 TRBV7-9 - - CASSPKTRMVGELFF TGTGCCAGCAGCCCAAAGACTAGAATGGTCGGGGAGCTGTTTTTT
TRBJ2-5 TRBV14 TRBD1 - CASSPPGTGKGTQYF TGTGCCAGCAGCCCCCCCGGGACAGGGAAAGGGACCCAGTACTTC
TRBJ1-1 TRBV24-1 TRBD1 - CATSSGTANTEAFF TGTGCCACCAGTTCCGGGACAGCGAACACTGAAGCTTTCTTT
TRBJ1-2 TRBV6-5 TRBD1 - CASRMGQTYGYTF TGTGCCAGCAGAATGGGACAGACCTATGGCTACACCTTC
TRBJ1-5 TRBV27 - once CASSPTRGARGPPQHF TGTGCCAGCAGCCCTACCCGGGGGGCCAGAGGGCCGCCCCAGCATTTT